The 16 T cell receptor beta chains given below trace back to one sample, sequenced in a study of human T cells and chemical hapten exposure. MiXCR, applied by TCRdb to the RACE reads, yields one record per CDR3 protein. This sample has roughly 180,000 distinct CDR3 sequences, with 20% to 25% found just once. Time point defined: patch test 1, 2 weeks after DPC sensitization. The treatment was: therapeutic diphenylcyclopropenone sensitization with weekly scalp DPC. The material sequenced was whole blood, taken in connection with sensitization to the hapten diphenylcyclopropenone (DPC). These receptors came from a woman aged 50 to 60 with alopecia areata. Some clones in this sample may be carry-over from other donors' samples.

This clonotype was observed a few times. The CDR3: CASSLVAGAGELFF. DNA of the CDR3: TGTGCCAGCAGCCTAGTAGCGGGAGCCGGGGAGCTGTTTTTT. This rearrangement joins TRBV7-9 to TRBJ2-2, with 9 bases lining up with TRBD2. Germline V gene lookup returns CDR1 SEHNR and CDR2 FQNEAQ (reference sequence). The CDR3 length is 14 residues. V was pared by 5 bases and J by 6 bases, with 4 bases of the junction left unmatched.

This clonotype came up once. The J gene is TRBJ2-5, the V gene TRBV25-1; 7 bases align to TRBD1. CDR3 length: 15 amino acids. Germline V gene lookup returns CDR1 MGHDK and CDR2 SYGVNS. Trimming at V came to 3 bases and at J to 2 bases, leaving 6 bases not matched to a gene. DNA for the CDR3: TGTGCCAGCAGTGAGGACAGGCCCTTTCAAGAGACCCAGTACTTC. As protein: CASSEDRPFQETQYF.

The chain carries TRBV28 and TRBJ1-3; tentatively, D is TRBD1 (6 bases). The length of the CDR3 is 15 residues. Per the germline V gene, CDR1 is MDHEN and CDR2 is SYDVKM. Trimming pared 5 bases from V and 5 bases from J, leaving 16 bases between. The CDR3 DNA reads as TGTGCCAGCAGTACGACAGGTCCCGCCCGAAACACCATATATTTT. It is translated as CASSTTGPARNTIYF.

This clonotype has just a few counts. The chain links TRBV6-6 to TRBJ1-1; tentative D call: TRBD1 (5 bases). This CDR3 comprises 11 residues. Trimming pared 8 bases from V and 1 base from J, leaving 5 bases between. Germline V CDR1 and CDR2: MNHNY, SVGAGI (reference sequence). The CDR3 DNA reads TGTGCCAGCGGGGGGAACACTGAAGCTTTCTTT. Translation: CASGGNTEAFF.

Only a few counts were recorded for this clonotype. This chain links TRBV20-1 with TRBJ2-7, with D perhaps matching TRBD1 (6 bases). The ends were cut back, 5 bases at V and 6 bases at J, with 17 bases in the middle. Per germline, CDR1 DFQATT and CDR2 SNEGSKA (reference sequence). The CDR3 is 13 residues long. For the CDR3, the DNA is TGCAGTGCTGCAGGGGAAATAAGAATCGAGCAGTACTTC. This sequence encodes CSAAGEIRIEQYF.

V usage is TRBV29-1 and J usage is TRBJ2-7, with D perhaps given as TRBD1 or TRBD2 (5 bases each). Germline loops: CDR1 SQVTM, CDR2 ANQGSEA. The V gene lost 6 bases and the J gene lost 2 bases, with 20 bases spanning the gap. There are 15 residues in the CDR3. The CDR3 loop is CSVGNRGLSTYEQYF. Written as DNA, the CDR3 is TGCAGCGTCGGTAACCGGGGCCTATCCACCTACGAGCAGTACTTC.

Here the CDR3 reads CSAARQGRTDTQYF. The CDR3 DNA reads TGCAGCGCCGCTAGACAGGGGCGCACAGATACGCAGTATTTT. V usage is TRBV29-1 and J usage is TRBJ2-3; 8 bases map to TRBD1. Per germline, CDR1 SQVTM and CDR2 ANQGSEA. The CDR3 length is 14 residues. The trim removed 7 bases at V and 1 base at J, leaving 7 bases unmatched.

This clonotype was found a few times. The V gene is TRBV20-1, the J gene TRBJ2-5, with 9 bases that match TRBD2. The CDR3 runs 17 residues. Per germline, CDR1 DFQATT and CDR2 SNEGSKA (reference sequence). V shed 1 base and J 1 base; nucleotides not matched to a gene: 10. The CDR3 DNA reads TGCAGTGCTAGAGCTTACGGGACTAGCCTACTCCAAGAGACCCAGTACTTC. The encoded protein is CSARAYGTSLLQETQYF.

This clonotype came up a few times. The CDR3: CASRDRGEMRTDTQYF. For the CDR3, the DNA is TGTGCCAGCAGAGATCGGGGGGAGATGCGCACAGATACGCAGTATTTT. The chain links TRBV6-6 to TRBJ2-3, with 7 nucleotides matching TRBD2. Losses at the gene ends were 6 bases for V and 1 base for J; bases not matched to a gene: 10. This CDR3 contains 16 residues. CDR1 and CDR2 from the germline V gene are MNHNY and SVGAGI (reference sequence).

The sample holds a few counts of this clonotype. This sequence joins TRBV6-2 or TRBV6-3 and TRBJ2-4; 9 positions match TRBD2. CDR1 and CDR2 (germline): MNHEY, SVGEGT. This CDR3 comprises 14 residues. V was clipped by 5 bases and J by 5 bases; unmatched bases: 4. CDR3 loop: CASSHLAGQNIQYF. CDR3 in DNA: TGTGCCAGCAGTCACCTAGCGGGGCAAAACATTCAGTACTTC.

The V call is TRBV6-2 or TRBV6-3, the J call TRBJ1-1, with 9 nucleotides matching TRBD1. Germline CDR1 reads MNHEY; CDR2 reads SVGEGT. There are 15 residues in the CDR3. J gave up 0 bases and V 6 bases, and 5 bases lay outside the gene matches. DNA for the CDR3: TGTGCCAGCAGCGGACAGGGGCCACTGAACACTGAAGCTTTCTTT. Its translation: CASSGQGPLNTEAFF.

The gene calls are TRBV7-9 and TRBJ2-5; D is unclear. The CDR3 totals 13 residues. Trimming took off 11 bases at V and 0 bases at J, with 13 bases between the two ends. Germline V gene lookup returns CDR1 SEHNR and CDR2 FQNEAQ (reference sequence). CDR3 sequence reads: CAGRWGNQETQYF. CDR3 in DNA: TGTGCCGGCCGGTGGGGTAACCAAGAGACCCAGTACTTC.

The chain joins TRBV11-2 to TRBJ2-3; D not certain. V was cut by 0 bases and J by 5 bases, with 6 bases left in between. Germline lookup yields CDR1 SGHAT and CDR2 FQNNGV. This CDR3 has 13 residues. Written as DNA, the CDR3 is TGTGCCAGCAGCTTAGACAGGATAGATACGCAGTATTTT. As protein: CASSLDRIDTQYF.

Worth noting for this clonotype: Relative to the germline gene, one junction end is altered; a read error may explain this. The chain joins TRBV3-1 to TRBJ1-1; the D is unclear. Per the germline V gene, CDR1 is LGHDT and CDR2 is YNNKEL (reference sequence). The CDR3 runs 13 residues. CDR3 DNA: TGTGCCAGCAGCCAAGATCTGGGCTCTGAAACTTTCTTT. It specifies CASSQDLGSETFF.

CDR3 sequence (DNA): TGTGCCAGCAGCTTGGAGATCGGCTATGGCTACACCTTC. It specifies CASSLEIGYGYTF. V gene TRBV5-5 combines with J gene TRBJ1-2; D uncertain. V lost 0 bases and J lost 4, with 7 bases in between. Per germline, CDR1 SGHKS and CDR2 YYEKEE (reference sequence). The CDR3 is made up of 13 amino acids. Drawing the rest from reference TRBV5-5 and TRBJ1-2, the complete variable domain is DAGVTQSPTHLIKTRGQQVTLRCSPISGHKSVSWYQQVLGQGPQFIFQYYEKEERGRGNFPDRFSARQFPNYSSELNVNALLLGDSALYLCASSLEIGYGYTFGSGTRLTVV.

The chain links TRBV29-1 to TRBJ1-1; D possibly corresponds to TRBD1 (6 bases). CDR1 and CDR2 from the germline V gene are SQVTM and ANQGSEA. The CDR3 is made up of 14 amino acids. Trimming removed 6 bases at V and 0 bases at J, with 14 bases between. The DNA for the CDR3 is TGCAGCGTGGGGGGCGCCAGGATGAACACTGAAGCTTTCTTT. Translated, it gives CSVGGARMNTEAFF. The full variable domain, its missing parts supplied by reference TRBV29-1 and TRBJ1-1, is SAVISQKPSRDICQRGTSLTIQCQVDSQVTMMFWYRQQPGQSLTLIATANQGSEATYESGFVIDKFPISRPNLTFSTLTVSNMSPEDSSIYLCSVGGARMNTEAFFGQGTRLTVV.